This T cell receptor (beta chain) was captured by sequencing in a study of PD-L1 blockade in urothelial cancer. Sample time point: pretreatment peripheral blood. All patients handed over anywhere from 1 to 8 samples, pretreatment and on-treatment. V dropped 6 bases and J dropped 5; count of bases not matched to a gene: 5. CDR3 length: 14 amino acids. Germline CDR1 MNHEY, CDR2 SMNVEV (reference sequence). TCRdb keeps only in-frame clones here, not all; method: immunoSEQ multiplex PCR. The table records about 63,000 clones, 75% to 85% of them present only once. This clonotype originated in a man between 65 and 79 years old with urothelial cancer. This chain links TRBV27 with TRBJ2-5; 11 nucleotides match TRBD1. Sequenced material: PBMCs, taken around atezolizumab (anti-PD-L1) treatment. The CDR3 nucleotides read TGTGCCAGCAGGGGGACAGGGGGGGAGGAGACCCAGTACTTC. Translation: CASRGTGGEETQYF.